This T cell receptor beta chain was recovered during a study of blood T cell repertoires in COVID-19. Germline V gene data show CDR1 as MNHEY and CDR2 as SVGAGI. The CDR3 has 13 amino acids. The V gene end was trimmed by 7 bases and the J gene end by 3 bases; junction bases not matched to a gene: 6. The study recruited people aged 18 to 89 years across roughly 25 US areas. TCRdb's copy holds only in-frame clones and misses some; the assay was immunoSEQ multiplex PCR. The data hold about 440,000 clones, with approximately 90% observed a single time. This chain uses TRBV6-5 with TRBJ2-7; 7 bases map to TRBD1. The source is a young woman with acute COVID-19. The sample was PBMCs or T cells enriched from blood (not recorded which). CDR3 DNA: TGTGCCAGCAAAGGGACAGAGGGCTACGAGCAGTACTTC. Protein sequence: CASKGTEGYEQYF.